The 25 T cell receptor beta chains presented below share a single source sample, sequenced in a study of T cell responses to AZD1222 COVID-19 vaccine. Measured with immunoSEQ multiplex PCR; TCRdb has only the in-frame clones, and not every one. This table has 140,000 to 150,000 clones, about 90% appearing once. The starting material was peripheral blood, obtained 28 days after the second AZD1222 dose. These receptors came from an adult who received the AZD1222 COVID-19 vaccine.

The chain is built from TRBV4-3 and TRBJ2-7, with unresolved D. Germline V CDR1 and CDR2: LGHNA, YSLEER. This CDR3 region has 14 residues. Trimming took 2 bases from V and 0 from J, leaving 8 bases between them. The CDR3 DNA reads TGCGCCAGCAGCCAAAGGGCCTACTCCTACGAGCAGTACTTC. Residues: CASSQRAYSYEQYF.

The CDR3 bases are TGTGCCAGCAGTTACCCCACCGTCGGACAACTGAACACTGAAGCTTTCTTT. Protein sequence: CASSYPTVGQLNTEAFF. The genes are TRBV6-2 or TRBV6-3 and TRBJ1-1; a weak D match, TRBD1 (5 bases). V dropped 2 bases and J dropped 0 bases, with 16 bases sitting between them. The germline CDR1 and CDR2 sequences are MNHEY and SVGEGT. The CDR3 consists of 17 residues.

CDR3 nucleotide sequence: TGTGCCAGCAGCTTTGGAGGGGGCGATCAGCCCCAGCATTTT. Its translation: CASSFGGGDQPQHF. The chain employs TRBV7-2 and TRBJ1-5; 7 bases are shared with TRBD1. The germline V gene encodes CDR1 SGHTA and CDR2 FQGNSA. V shed 3 bases, J shed 5 bases, and the junction held 4 bases outside the gene matches. The CDR3 covers 14 residues.

The V call is TRBV9, the J call TRBJ2-7; D is unclear. This CDR3 comprises 14 residues. With 2 bases removed from V and 0 bases from J, the gap between germline ends came to 9 bases. Germline assignment: CDR1 SGDLS and CDR2 YYNGEE. As DNA, the CDR3 is TGTGCCAGCAGCGTGCTCCCCAGCTCCTACGAGCAGTACTTC. Its protein is CASSVLPSSYEQYF.

The V and J genes are TRBV28 and TRBJ2-1; 12 positions agree with TRBD1. With 3 bases clipped from V and 7 bases from J, the junction kept 7 bases outside the gene matches. Germline CDR1 reads MDHEN; CDR2 reads SYDVKM. CDR3 length equals 16 residues. CDR3 bases: TGTGCCAGCAGTTTCTCCGGGACAGGGGGCCAGAATGAGCAGTTCTTC. Protein sequence: CASSFSGTGGQNEQFF.

The V call is TRBV10-3, the J call TRBJ2-7; TRBD2 matches at 7 bases. Looked up from germline, CDR1 is ENHRY and CDR2 is SYGVKD. The CDR3 runs 15 residues. The J segment lost 1 base and the V segment lost 4 bases, leaving 7 bases of the junction unmatched. The CDR3 bases are TGTGCCATCAGTGGGACTAGTTTTAGGTCCTACGAGCAGTACTTC. This translates into CAISGTSFRSYEQYF.

On this clone: This CDR3 is also generated by other DNA sequences in the sample. CDR3 coding DNA: TGTGCCAGCAGTTACGGTGGGAGCAATCAGCCCCAGCATTTT. Its translation is CASSYGGSNQPQHF. The chain has TRBV6-5 and TRBJ1-5; no firm D call. Trimming pared 2 bases from V and 1 base from J, leaving 6 bases between. This CDR3 has 14 amino acids. Germline V gene sequence: CDR1 MNHEY, CDR2 SVGAGI.

The rearrangement joins TRBV6-2 or TRBV6-3 to TRBJ1-2; the D is unclear. Trimming cost V 2 bases and J 5 bases, with 3 bases left between them. This CDR3 has 11 residues. Germline V CDR1 and CDR2: MNHEY, SVGEGT. The CDR3 is CASSYGYGYTF. The DNA of the CDR3 is TGTGCCAGCAGTTACGGTTATGGCTACACCTTC.

The rearrangement uses TRBV6-5 and TRBJ1-1; D is uncertain. With 2 bases removed from V and 2 bases from J, the gap between germline ends came to 9 bases. Germline assignment: CDR1 MNHEY and CDR2 SVGAGI. The length of the CDR3 is 14 residues. Written as DNA, the CDR3 is TGTGCCAGCAGTTACGAACCGGTTAACACTGAAGCTTTCTTT. Residues: CASSYEPVNTEAFF.

This clone was seen more than once but under ten times. V usage is TRBV10-3 and J usage is TRBJ2-1, with 7 bases that match TRBD1. V lost 6 bases and J lost 4; bases outside the gene matches: 3. The CDR3 has 13 amino acids. Germline values: CDR1 ENHRY, CDR2 SYGVKD. The CDR3 coding sequence is TGTGCCATCAGGGGGACAGAGTACAATGAGCAGTTCTTC. Translating it yields CAIRGTEYNEQFF.

The CDR3: CASSQGGPLGSGNTIYF. In DNA, the CDR3 is TGTGCCAGCAGCCAAGGGGGGCCTTTGGGCTCTGGAAACACCATATATTTT. This chain connects TRBV3-1 (or the pseudogene TRBV3-2) to TRBJ1-3, with D perhaps TRBD1 (6 bases). In germline, CDR1 is LGHDT, CDR2 YNNKEL (reference sequence). The CDR3 covers 17 residues. The germline V and J ends were trimmed by 1 base and 0 bases, with 13 bases remaining between them.

The V and J genes are TRBV5-4 and TRBJ1-2, with a possible D match to TRBD1 (5 bases). CDR1 is SGHNT and CDR2 is YYREEE in the germline V gene (reference sequence). The CDR3 has 14 amino acids. The V and J ends lost 3 bases and 6 bases respectively, with 15 bases between them. In DNA, the CDR3 is TGTGCCAGCAGCTCCGGCGGGGGGACGGATGGCTACACCTTC. Its protein is CASSSGGGTDGYTF.

This chain connects TRBV28 to TRBJ2-7, with 9 bases fitting TRBD2. Germline assignment: CDR1 MDHEN and CDR2 SYDVKM. The CDR3 sequence is 16 residues long. The ends lost 5 bases at V and 1 base at J; junction bases unmatched: 9. CDR3 sequence: CASSSPLAGFSYEQYF. Written as DNA, the CDR3 is TGTGCCAGCAGTAGCCCGCTAGCGGGATTTTCCTACGAGCAGTACTTC.

V and J are TRBV6-5 and TRBJ1-6; 7 bases line up with TRBD1. The CDR3 extends over 15 amino acids. V shed 2 bases, J shed 8 bases, and the junction held 6 bases outside the gene matches. Germline V gene data show CDR1 as MNHEY and CDR2 as SVGAGI. In DNA, the CDR3 is TGTGCCAGCAGTTACACCGACAGGGTAGATTCACCCCTCCACTTT. Amino acids: CASSYTDRVDSPLHF.

The genes are TRBV6-5 and TRBJ1-2, with D possibly TRBD1 on 6 matching bases. The length of the CDR3 is 12 residues. The V end lost 4 bases, the J end lost 7 bases, and 10 bases lay between the germline ends. CDR1 is MNHEY and CDR2 is SVGAGI in the germline V gene. The CDR3 bases are TGTGCCAGCAGTTTTGGGACAACTGGCTACACCTTC. It specifies CASSFGTTGYTF.

The V gene is TRBV11-2, the J gene TRBJ2-1; 10 bases are shared with TRBD2. CDR1 and CDR2 (germline): SGHAT, FQNNGV. After removal of 3 bases from V and 7 bases from J, the junction contained 18 bases not matched to a gene. This CDR3 has 19 residues. CDR3 amino acids: CASSFSLPGTSVSGNEQFF. In DNA form, the CDR3 reads TGTGCCAGCAGCTTTAGCCTCCCCGGGACTAGCGTCAGCGGTAATGAGCAGTTCTTC.

DNA for the CDR3: TGTGCCTGGAGACGTGCGGTAGGGGCGCAGAATTCACCCCTCCACTTT. Translated, it gives CAWRRAVGAQNSPLHF. V usage is TRBV30 and J usage is TRBJ1-6; TRBD1 is a possible D gene (5 bases). CDR1 GTSNPN and CDR2 SVGIG come from the germline V gene (reference sequence). V was cut by 3 bases and J by 7 bases, with 19 bases left in between. CDR3 length: 16 residues. The variable domain in full, completed from reference TRBV30 and TRBJ1-6, reads SQTIHQWPATLVQPVGSPLSLECTVEGTSNPNLYWYRQAAGRGLQLLFYSVGIGQISSEVPQNLSASRPQDRQFILSSKKLLLSDSGFYLCAWRRAVGAQNSPLHFGNGTRLTVT.

The chain uses TRBV6-5 and TRBJ2-3; the D gene is possibly TRBD1 (6 bases). CDR3 length equals 15 residues. V was clipped by 7 bases and J by 3 bases, with 17 bases between them. CDR1 and CDR2 (germline): MNHEY, SVGAGI. CDR3 coding DNA: TGTGCCAGCATCAGGGTCACAGGGATGACAGATACGCAGTATTTT. This sequence encodes CASIRVTGMTDTQYF.

The chain links TRBV7-8 to TRBJ1-2, with D possibly matching TRBD1 (6 bases). The V gene lost 3 bases and the J gene lost 4 bases, with 12 bases spanning the gap. The CDR3 length is 14 residues. Per germline, CDR1 SGHVS and CDR2 FQNEAQ. CDR3 loop: CASSFLGGGYGYTF. In nucleotides, the CDR3 is TGTGCCAGCAGCTTCTTAGGGGGGGGCTATGGCTACACCTTC.

This chain uses TRBV16 with TRBJ1-5, with 7 bases lining up with TRBD1. Per germline, CDR1 KGHSY and CDR2 FQNENV. The CDR3 consists of 15 residues. V shed 2 bases, J shed 4 bases, and the junction held 5 bases outside the gene matches. In DNA, the CDR3 is TGTGCCAGCAGCCAAGAGGGACAGCGGAATCAGCCCCAGCATTTT. This gives the protein CASSQEGQRNQPQHF.

This clone has only one observation. The chain has TRBV6-2 or TRBV6-3 and TRBJ2-7; perhaps TRBD1 as D (6 bases). The germline V gene encodes CDR1 MNHEY and CDR2 SVGEGT. The CDR3 sequence is 15 residues long. With 5 bases removed from V and 6 bases from J, the gap between germline ends came to 20 bases. The DNA for the CDR3 is TGTGCCAGCAGTCTAGAGGGGGTACCAGGAGGCGAGCAGTACTTC. Translation: CASSLEGVPGGEQYF.

This clone was detected once. V and J are TRBV10-1 and TRBJ1-2, with D possibly TRBD1 on 5 matching bases. The germline V and J ends were trimmed by 5 bases and 4 bases, with 11 bases remaining between them. Germline V gene lookup returns CDR1 WNHNN and CDR2 SYGVQD (reference sequence). The CDR3 covers 13 residues. In DNA, the CDR3 is TGCGCCAGCAGTTTATCCGGGGGCTATGGCTACACCTTC. Amino acids: CASSLSGGYGYTF.

This chain connects TRBV27 to TRBJ1-2; possible D gene TRBD1, 5 bases. Germline V gene sequence: CDR1 MNHEY, CDR2 SMNVEV (reference sequence). The V end lost 0 bases, the J end lost 5 bases, and 22 bases lay between the germline ends. The length of the CDR3 is 18 residues. In DNA form, the CDR3 reads TGTGCCAGCAGTTTATCAGGGGCAAACCCCGGGGTTTGGTATGGCTACACCTTC. Residues: CASSLSGANPGVWYGYTF.

This chain joins TRBV18 and TRBJ2-7; 11 bases map to TRBD2. V was clipped by 4 bases and J by 0 bases; unmatched bases: 5. The germline V gene has CDR1 KGHSH and CDR2 LQKENI. The CDR3 contains 16 residues. CDR3 protein: CASSLLAGGFSYEQYF. CDR3 sequence (DNA): TGTGCCAGCTCACTGCTAGCGGGAGGTTTCTCCTACGAGCAGTACTTC.

This clone occurred a few times. The chain combines TRBV29-1 with TRBJ2-5; D may be TRBD1 or TRBD2 (5 bases each). V lost 6 bases to trimming and J lost 7 bases, with 15 bases between them. CDR1 and CDR2 from the germline V gene are SQVTM and ANQGSEA. The CDR3 has 12 residues. The CDR3 DNA reads TGCAGCGTACGAGAGGGGATGGTGACCCAGTACTTC. Protein product: CSVREGMVTQYF.